This section outlines one TCR beta chain sequence together with its context. The data belong to a study of blood T cell repertoires in COVID-19. About the research overall: Donors in the United States, Italy and Spain gave samples during acute or convalescent COVID-19. From T cells, B-cell-depleted T cells, or PBMCs came the material, which was cDNA or gDNA.

Original processing methods: It was from reference gene primer amplification that nucleated cell counts were estimated. Data came from immunoSEQ multiplex PCR; TCRdb stores just in-frame clones and leaves some out. V and J calls and clone size are as listed in that table; D and trimming were resolved from the DNA. Among hundreds of thousands of clones listed, approximately 92% were seen once. Germline V lookup: CDR1 GTSNPN, CDR2 SVGIG (reference sequence). CDR3 length: 16 amino acids. With V trimmed by 4 bases and J by 1 base, 8 bases remained unmatched. The rearrangement joins TRBV30 to TRBJ2-7, with 12 positions matching TRBD2. The clonotype comes from a man aged 18-30 years who had recovered from COVID-19. Specimen: PBMCs or T cells enriched from blood (not recorded which). The CDR3 DNA reads as TGTGCCTGGATTATTCCGACTAGCGGGGGATCCTACGAGCAGTACTTC. The encoded protein is CAWIIPTSGGSYEQYF. Supplemented by reference TRBV30 and TRBJ2-7, the full variable domain reads SQTIHQWPATLVQPVGSPLSLECTVEGTSNPNLYWYRQAAGRGLQLLFYSVGIGQISSEVPQNLSASRPQDRQFILSSKKLLLSDSGFYLCAWIIPTSGGSYEQYFGPGTRLTVT.